The 7 T cell receptor beta chains below come from one sample, sequenced in a study of T cells in Graves' hyperthyroidism and ophthalmopathy. The CDR3 regions of TCR beta were amplified from RNA transcripts. TCR CDR3 underwent first-round RT-PCR with the HTBI primer set. Via MiXCR, TCRdb re-called the multiplex PCR reads, giving one row per CDR3 protein. The sample yields approximately 740,000 distinct CDR3 sequences, approximately 14% seen once. Material for sequencing was blood. Receptors originate from a woman between 18 and 30 years old with Graves' hyperthyroidism.

This chain links TRBV7-3 with TRBJ2-1; possibly TRBD1 or TRBD2 for D (5 bases each). Germline assignment: CDR1 SGHTA and CDR2 FQGTGA. The CDR3 is made up of 14 amino acids. V lost 5 bases, J lost 7 bases, and 15 bases lay in between. In DNA, the CDR3 is TGTGCCAGCAGCGTCCGGGGCGATAAGAATGAGCAGTTCTTC. Translation gives CASSVRGDKNEQFF.

This clonotype was observed a handful of times. The chain links TRBV2 to TRBJ2-1, with 8 bases fitting TRBD2. Germline V gene data show CDR1 as SNHLY and CDR2 as FYNNEI. V gave up 7 bases and J gave up 2 bases; unmatched junction bases: 4. There are 14 residues in the CDR3. The CDR3: CASTLAGTYNEQFF. In DNA form, the CDR3 reads TGTGCCAGCACCTTAGCGGGGACCTACAATGAGCAGTTCTTC.

This clonotype was recorded at least ten times. V usage is TRBV7-9 and J usage is TRBJ2-7; D might be TRBD1 or TRBD2, each matching 5 bases. Germline values: CDR1 SEHNR, CDR2 FQNEAQ (reference sequence). The germline V and J ends were trimmed by 7 bases and 2 bases, with 12 bases remaining between them. This CDR3 has 13 amino acids. The CDR3 nucleotides are TGTGCCAGCACTTGGGACCCAACCTACGAGCAGTACTTC. Residues: CASTWDPTYEQYF.

This clonotype was counted many times. V gene TRBV18 combines with J gene TRBJ2-1; no firm D call. Germline V CDR1 and CDR2: KGHSH, LQKENI. The CDR3 extends over 13 amino acids. With 3 bases removed from V and 8 bases from J, the gap between germline ends came to 11 bases. CDR3 coding DNA: TGTGCCAGCTCACCGTCCCATTACCATGAGCAGTTCTTC. Protein sequence: CASSPSHYHEQFF.

The chain employs TRBV29-1 and TRBJ1-2; D is undetermined. The CDR3 loop spans 13 amino acids. Germline V CDR1 and CDR2: SQVTM, ANQGSEA. V gave up 6 bases and J gave up 0 bases, with 11 bases separating them. The CDR3 sequence is CSVLEGSNYGYTF. The CDR3 DNA follows: TGCAGCGTCTTGGAGGGATCTAACTATGGCTACACCTTC.

This clonotype was observed at least ten times. The rearrangement joins TRBV20-1 to TRBJ2-1; D possibly corresponds to TRBD2 (6 bases). CDR1 and CDR2 (germline): DFQATT, SNEGSKA (reference sequence). Trimming removed 1 base from V and 7 bases from J, with 14 bases in between. This CDR3 is 14 amino acids long. The CDR3: CSARATGAGNEQFF. Written as DNA, the CDR3 is TGCAGTGCTAGAGCAACGGGAGCAGGTAATGAGCAGTTCTTC.

This clonotype has at least ten counts. The chain couples TRBV9 to TRBJ2-7; the D gene could be TRBD1 or TRBD2 (5 bases each). V was clipped by 4 bases and J by 4 bases, with 18 bases between them. CDR3 length: 15 amino acids. Germline V gene data show CDR1 as SGDLS and CDR2 as YYNGEE. Written as DNA, the CDR3 is TGTGCCAGCAGCCCAAGCGTGGTGGGACCTTACGAGCAGTACTTC. It specifies CASSPSVVGPYEQYF.